The T cell receptor beta chain described here comes from a study of blood T cell repertoires in COVID-19. Clones were read by immunoSEQ multiplex PCR, and TCRdb kept only the in-frame ones, dropping some. The table shows roughly 290,000 clones, with 70% to 90% occurring only once. CDR3 size: 15 residues. CDR1 and CDR2 from the germline V gene are MGHRA and YSYEKL. V gave up 1 base and J gave up 8 bases, with 14 bases separating them. The sequencing input was peripheral blood. This chain uses TRBV4-1 with TRBJ1-4; D might be TRBD1 (5 bases). This receptor was identified in a woman aged 55-70 years with acute or convalescent COVID-19. CDR3 sequence (DNA): TGCGCCAGCAGCCAAGTCCTGGGGGGGAAGGAAAAACTGTTTTTT. Translating it yields CASSQVLGGKEKLFF.